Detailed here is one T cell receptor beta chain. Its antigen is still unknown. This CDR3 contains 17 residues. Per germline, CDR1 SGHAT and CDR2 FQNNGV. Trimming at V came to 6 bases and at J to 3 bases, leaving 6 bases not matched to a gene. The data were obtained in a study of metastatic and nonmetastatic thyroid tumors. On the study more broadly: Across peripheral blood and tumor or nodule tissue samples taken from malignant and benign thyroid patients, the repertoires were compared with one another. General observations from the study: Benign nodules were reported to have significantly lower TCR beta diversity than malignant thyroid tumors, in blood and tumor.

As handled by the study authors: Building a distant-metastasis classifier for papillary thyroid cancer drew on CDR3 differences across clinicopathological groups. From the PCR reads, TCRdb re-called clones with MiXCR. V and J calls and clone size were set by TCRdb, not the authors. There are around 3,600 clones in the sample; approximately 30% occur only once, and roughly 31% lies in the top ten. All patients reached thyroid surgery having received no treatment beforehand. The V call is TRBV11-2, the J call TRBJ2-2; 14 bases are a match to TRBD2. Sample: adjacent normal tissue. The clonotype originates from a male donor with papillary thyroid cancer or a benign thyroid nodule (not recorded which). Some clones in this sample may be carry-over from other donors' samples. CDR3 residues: CASSRLAGGPDTGELFF. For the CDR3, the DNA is TGTGCCAGCAGTCGACTAGCGGGAGGGCCGGACACCGGGGAGCTGTTTTTT. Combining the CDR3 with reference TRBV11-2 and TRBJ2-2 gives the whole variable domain EAGVAQSPRYKIIEKRQSVAFWCNPISGHATLYWYQQILGQGPKLLIQFQNNGVVDDSQLPKDRFSAERLKGVDSTLKIQPAKLEDSAVYLCASSRLAGGPDTGELFFGEGSRLTVL.